This TCR beta chain came from a study of tumor and adjacent non-tumor tissue in lung cancer (dated by TCRdb to about 2018). For the wider study: Patients with adenocarcinoma (about twelve), squamous cell carcinoma (2) and small cell lung cancer (1) were included in the cohort. Using bulk TCRbeta repertoires from roughly 14 lung cancer patients, the study set lung tumor tissue side by side with matched distant non-tumor lung tissue. Over 25 paired specimens, one tumor and one normal lung sample per patient, were profiled by TCRbeta CDR3 sequencing. Among the 15 or so patients, ages ranged from about 30 to 80 years, approximately 10 were men and 5 were women, and disease was TNM stage I to III. Sequencing produced 130,000,000 or so productive TCRbeta reads in total, an average of approximately 4.5 million reads per sample.

Results and caveats for the whole study, not just this receptor: Neither the sequencing platform nor unique molecular identifiers are named or mentioned anywhere in the methods. With only about 14 patients in the cohort, the authors noted that larger samples and more detailed clinical data are needed. Peripheral blood was not sequenced, so blood TCRbeta repertoires in these lung cancer patients were not examined. Significantly higher TCR diversity was found in younger patients, and higher tumor TCR diversity was associated with shorter overall and disease-free survival. Significantly higher TCR diversity (inverse Simpson) was observed in tumor tissue than in normal lung tissue (roughly 390 vs 170, P = 0.0075, Mann-Whitney U test). The top 100 clones made up a significantly larger cumulative share of the repertoire in normal lung than in tumor tissue.

Library generation was performed with multiplex PCR. The sequencing machine was an Illumina HiSeq 2500. TCRbeta libraries were built by three rounds of nested PCR using primers (Table S4), following protocols modified from ARM-PCR. Before sequencing, PCR products in the 200-500 bp range were cut out of the gel and cleaned up using the QIAquick gel extraction kit. The paper's processing steps were these. Trimmomatic was used to clean the reads, FLASH merged the cleaned reads into complete CDR3 sequences, and MiTCR assigned the sequences to V(D)J germline segments. Clonal diversity was computed as the inverse Simpson's index with VDJtools. A read counted as productive if the sequence was in-frame and lacked a premature stop codon. TCRdb itself trimmed the public reads at Q25 with fastp, ran MiXCR and retained productive beta chains. One record per CDR3 amino acid sequence lists the most common genes and DNA. None of the V and J calls come from the authors' own analysis; TCRdb made them. This sample lists tens of thousands of distinct CDR3 sequences; roughly two thirds were detected once. Approximately 9% of the sample comes from the top ten.

Reading the germline V gene gives CDR1 SQVTM and CDR2 ANQGSEA. The CDR3 extends over 14 residues, inclusive of both ends. Kept here is only the CDR3 DNA, which spans 42 bases and is read in frame from base 1. Trimming takes 4 bases from V and 3 bases from J, and the germline ends sit 13 bases apart. RNA was isolated from bulk, unsorted tissue, and RNA quality was assessed with a NanoDrop ND-1000 and an Agilent 2100. Donors were newly diagnosed lung cancer patients admitted for thoracic surgery in China between August and November 2014, without prior chemotherapy. Patients who had received previous radiotherapy or chemotherapy, or who had another concurrent cancer, were excluded from the study. Surgical tissue pieces of roughly 1-2.3 cm3 were preserved in RNAlater solution and stored at -80 °C until use. Notes on this clonotype: Its cognate antigen has yet to be identified. The final CDR3 position lacks the conserved phenylalanine or tryptophan, pointing to a likely read error.

The sequenced sample was lung tumor tissue. In this chain, TRBV29-1 is recombined with TRBJ2-1, and the D gene may be TRBD2, 6 bases matching. The sequence derives from a woman in her forties with non-small cell lung cancer. The CDR3 region: CSVAGDSHYNEQFL. The sequence in DNA is TGCAGCGTTGCGGGGGACTCCCACTACAATGAGCAGTTCCTC.